This T cell receptor beta chain was captured in a study of blood T cell repertoires in COVID-19. At the level of the study: The cDNA or gDNA used as material had been derived from T cells, B-cell-depleted T cells, or PBMCs.

This clone showed up just a few times. One end of the junction is discordant with germline, which a read error may explain. Categorization into cohorts depended on clinical history that participants reported. Original processing notes: Quantification of nucleated cells was approximated via reference gene primer amplification. Libraries were prepared by immunoSEQ multiplex PCR; TCRdb keeps only in-frame clonotypes and omits some of them. D and trimming were read from the DNA, whereas the V and J calls and clone size are those reported in that table. Found here are some 350,000 clones, 85% to 90% of them singletons; the top ten hold 1%. This CDR3 is built from 13 residues. CDR1 is SGDLS and CDR2 is YYNGEE in the germline V gene.

The sequencing input was PBMCs or T cells enriched from blood (not recorded which). The genes are TRBV9 and TRBJ2-7; the D is unclear. The receptor comes from a man between 18 and 29 years old who had recovered from COVID-19. The CDR3 spells CASSEVGSSEQYF. The CDR3 DNA reads TGTGCCAGCAGCGAGGTGGGCTCCTCCGAGCAGTACTTC.